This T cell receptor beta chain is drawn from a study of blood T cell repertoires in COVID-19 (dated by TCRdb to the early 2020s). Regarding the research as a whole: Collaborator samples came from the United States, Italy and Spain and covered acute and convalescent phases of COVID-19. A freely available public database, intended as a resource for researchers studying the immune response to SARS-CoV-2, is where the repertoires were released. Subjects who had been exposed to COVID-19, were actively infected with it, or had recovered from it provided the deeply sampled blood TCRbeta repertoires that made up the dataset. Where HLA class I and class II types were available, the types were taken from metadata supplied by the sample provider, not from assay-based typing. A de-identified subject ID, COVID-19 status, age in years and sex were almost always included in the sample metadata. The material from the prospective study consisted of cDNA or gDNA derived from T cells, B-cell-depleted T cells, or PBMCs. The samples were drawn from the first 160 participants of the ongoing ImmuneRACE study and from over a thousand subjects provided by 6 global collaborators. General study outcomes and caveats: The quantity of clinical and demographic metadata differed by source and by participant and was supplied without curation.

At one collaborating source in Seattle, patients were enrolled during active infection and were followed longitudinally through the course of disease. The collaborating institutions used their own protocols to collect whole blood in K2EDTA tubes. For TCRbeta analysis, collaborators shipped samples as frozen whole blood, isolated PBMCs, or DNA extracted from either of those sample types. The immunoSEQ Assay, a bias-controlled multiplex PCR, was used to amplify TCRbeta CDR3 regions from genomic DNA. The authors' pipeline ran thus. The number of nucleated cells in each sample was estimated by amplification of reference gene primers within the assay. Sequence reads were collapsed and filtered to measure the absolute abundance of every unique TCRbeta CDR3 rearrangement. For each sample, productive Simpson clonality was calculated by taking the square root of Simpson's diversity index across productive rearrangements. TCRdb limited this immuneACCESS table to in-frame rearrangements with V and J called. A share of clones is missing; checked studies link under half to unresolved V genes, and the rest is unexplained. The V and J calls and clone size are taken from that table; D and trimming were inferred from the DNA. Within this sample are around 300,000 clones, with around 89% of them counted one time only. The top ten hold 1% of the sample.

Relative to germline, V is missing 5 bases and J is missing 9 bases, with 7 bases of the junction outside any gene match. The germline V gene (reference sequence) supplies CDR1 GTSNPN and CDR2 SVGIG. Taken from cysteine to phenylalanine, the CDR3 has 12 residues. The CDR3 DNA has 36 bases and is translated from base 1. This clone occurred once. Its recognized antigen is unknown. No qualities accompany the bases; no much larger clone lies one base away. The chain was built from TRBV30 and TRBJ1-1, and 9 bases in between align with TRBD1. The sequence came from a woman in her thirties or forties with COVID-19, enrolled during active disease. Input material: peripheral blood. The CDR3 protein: CAWSEGQGKAFF. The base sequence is TGTGCCTGGTCTGAAGGACAGGGGAAAGCTTTCTTT.